This TCR beta chain derives from a study of T cell repertoires and HLA-DP antigens. Repertoires were generated with immunoSEQ multiplex PCR, while TCRdb's copy carries only in-frame clones and drops some. The sample consists of approximately 100,000 clones, about 89% of them appearing once. About this clone: Its antigen is undetermined.

The V end was cut by 2 bases, the J end by 7 bases, with 13 bases between. The germline gives CDR1 SGDLS, CDR2 YYNGEE. CDR3 size: 15 residues. Study conclusions and caveats: Against one allele, clones undetected before culture averaged around 40%; against the other, roughly 51%. Pre-culture clonality, about 0.036, was far below sorted CD137+ clonality of 0.3 to 0.4.

The sample comprised CD4+ T cells from PBMCs. This chain links TRBV9 with TRBJ1-6, with D hard to call. This TCR came from a man aged 45 to 65 in good health and CMV-seronegative. CDR3 in amino acids: CASSVSEGNNSPLHF. CDR3 coding DNA: TGTGCCAGCAGCGTGTCCGAGGGAAACAATTCACCCCTCCACTTT.